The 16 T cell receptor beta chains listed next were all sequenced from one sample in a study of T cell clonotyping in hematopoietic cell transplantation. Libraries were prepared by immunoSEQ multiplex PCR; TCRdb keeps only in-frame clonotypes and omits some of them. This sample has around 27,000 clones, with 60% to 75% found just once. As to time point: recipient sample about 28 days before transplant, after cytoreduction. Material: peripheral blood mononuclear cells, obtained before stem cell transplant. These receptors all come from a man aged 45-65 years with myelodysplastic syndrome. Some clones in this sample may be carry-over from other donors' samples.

CDR3 in amino acids: CACTGRFGNTIYF. CDR3 bases: TGTGCCTGCACCGGACGGTTTGGAAACACCATATATTTT. J is TRBJ1-3 and V is TRBV30; the D is unclear. The V end was cut by 6 bases, the J end by 3 bases, with 12 bases between. The CDR3 totals 13 residues. The germline gives CDR1 GTSNPN, CDR2 SVGIG (reference sequence).

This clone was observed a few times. The CDR3 region has the DNA TGTGCCACCAGCAGTGGACAGGGTGCTGAAAAACTGTTTTTT. Translated, it gives CATSSGQGAEKLFF. V and J are TRBV15 and TRBJ1-4; 8 bases fit TRBD1. The CDR3 is made up of 14 amino acids. V was clipped by 3 bases and J by 7 bases; unmatched bases: 4. Germline V CDR1 and CDR2: LNHNV, YYDKDF (reference sequence).

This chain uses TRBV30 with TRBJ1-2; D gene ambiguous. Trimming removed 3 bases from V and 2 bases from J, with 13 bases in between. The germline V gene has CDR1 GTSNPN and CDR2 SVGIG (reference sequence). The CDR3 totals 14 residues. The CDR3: CAWRPRPTNYGYTF. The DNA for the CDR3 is TGTGCCTGGAGGCCTAGGCCGACAAACTATGGCTACACCTTC.

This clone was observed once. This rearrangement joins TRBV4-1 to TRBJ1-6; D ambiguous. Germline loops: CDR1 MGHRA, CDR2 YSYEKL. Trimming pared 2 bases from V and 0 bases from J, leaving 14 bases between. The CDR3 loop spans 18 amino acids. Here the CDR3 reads CASSQNPQYSSYNSPLHF. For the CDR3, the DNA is TGCGCCAGCAGCCAAAACCCACAGTACAGCTCCTATAATTCACCCCTCCACTTT.

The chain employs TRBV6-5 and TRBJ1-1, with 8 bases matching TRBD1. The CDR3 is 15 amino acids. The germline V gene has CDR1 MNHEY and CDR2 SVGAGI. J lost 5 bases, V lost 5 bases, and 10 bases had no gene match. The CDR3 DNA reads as TGTGCCAGCAGTCCCCGTCGGCAGGGGGCGACTGAAGCTTTCTTT. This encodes CASSPRRQGATEAFF.

This CDR3 is CASSVGTEESPYF. CDR3 DNA sequence: TGTGCCAGCAGCGTGGGGACAGAGGAGTCGCCATACTTC. The V and J genes are TRBV6-5 and TRBJ2-7; TRBD1 agrees at 7 bases. Germline loops: CDR1 MNHEY, CDR2 SVGAGI. The CDR3 runs 13 residues. V trimming: 6 bases; J trimming: 13 bases; junction bases outside the gene matches: 15.

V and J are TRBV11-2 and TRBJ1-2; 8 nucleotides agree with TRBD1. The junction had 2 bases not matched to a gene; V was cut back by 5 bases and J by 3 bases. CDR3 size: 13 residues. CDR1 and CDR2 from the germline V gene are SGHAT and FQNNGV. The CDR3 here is CASSPQGDYGYTF. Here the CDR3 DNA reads TGTGCCAGCAGCCCACAGGGGGACTATGGCTACACCTTC.

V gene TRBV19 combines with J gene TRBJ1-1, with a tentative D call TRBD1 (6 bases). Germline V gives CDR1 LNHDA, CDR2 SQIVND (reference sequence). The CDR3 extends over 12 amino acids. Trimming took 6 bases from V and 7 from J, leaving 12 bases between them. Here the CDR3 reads CASSQQGIEAFF. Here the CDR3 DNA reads TGTGCCAGTAGCCAACAGGGAATTGAAGCTTTCTTT.

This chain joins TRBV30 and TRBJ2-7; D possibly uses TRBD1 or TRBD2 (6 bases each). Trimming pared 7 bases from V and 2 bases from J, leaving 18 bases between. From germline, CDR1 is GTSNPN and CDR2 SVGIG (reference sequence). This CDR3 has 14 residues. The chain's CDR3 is CAFSVGGPPYEQYF. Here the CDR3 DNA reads TGTGCCTTCTCGGTAGGGGGGCCTCCCTACGAGCAGTACTTC.

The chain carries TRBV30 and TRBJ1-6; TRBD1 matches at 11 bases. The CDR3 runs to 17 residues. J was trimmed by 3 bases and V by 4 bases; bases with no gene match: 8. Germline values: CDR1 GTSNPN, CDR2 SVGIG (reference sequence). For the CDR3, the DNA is TGTGCCTGGAATCCCGGGACAGGGGGGTTCTATAATTCACCCCTCCACTTT. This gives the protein CAWNPGTGGFYNSPLHF.

The CDR3, as DNA: TGTGCCAGTCAACTCGGACAGGGTCGTGAAAAACTGTTTTTT. Amino acid sequence: CASQLGQGREKLFF. This chain connects TRBV19 to TRBJ1-4; 8 bases match TRBD1. The CDR3 has 14 residues. The junction had 9 bases not matched to a gene; V was cut back by 8 bases and J by 7 bases. Germline CDR1 LNHDA, CDR2 SQIVND (reference sequence). Using reference TRBV19 and TRBJ1-4 for the parts outside the CDR3, the full variable domain is DGGITQSPKYLFRKEGQNVTLSCEQNLNHDAMYWYRQDPGQGLRLIYYSQIVNDFQKGDIAEGYSVSREKKESFPLTVTSAQKNPTAFYLCASQLGQGREKLFFGSGTQLSVL.

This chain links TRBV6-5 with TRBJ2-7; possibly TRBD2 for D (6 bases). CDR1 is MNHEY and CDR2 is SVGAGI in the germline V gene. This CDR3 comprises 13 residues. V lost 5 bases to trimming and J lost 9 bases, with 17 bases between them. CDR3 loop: CASSPNLEGLQYF. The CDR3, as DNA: TGTGCCAGCAGTCCCAACTTGGAGGGATTGCAGTACTTC.

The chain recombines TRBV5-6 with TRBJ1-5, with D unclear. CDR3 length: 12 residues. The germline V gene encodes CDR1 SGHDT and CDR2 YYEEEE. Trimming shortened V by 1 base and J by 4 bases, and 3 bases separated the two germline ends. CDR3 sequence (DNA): TGTGCCAGCAGCTTGCTAAATCAGCCCCAGCATTTT. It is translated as CASSLLNQPQHF.

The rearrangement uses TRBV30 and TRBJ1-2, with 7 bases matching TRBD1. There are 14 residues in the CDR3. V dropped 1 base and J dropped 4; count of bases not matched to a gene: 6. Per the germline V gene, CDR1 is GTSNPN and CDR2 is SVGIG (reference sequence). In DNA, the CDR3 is TGTGCCTGGAGTGGGGACAGAAAATCCTATGGCTACACCTTC. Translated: CAWSGDRKSYGYTF.

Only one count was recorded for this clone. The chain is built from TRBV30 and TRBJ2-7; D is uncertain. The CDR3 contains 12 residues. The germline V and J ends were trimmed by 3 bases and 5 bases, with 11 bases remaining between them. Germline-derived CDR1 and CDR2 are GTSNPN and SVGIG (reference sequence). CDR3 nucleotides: TGTGCCTGGAGCGCCCGGATTGACGAGCAGTACTTC. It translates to CAWSARIDEQYF.

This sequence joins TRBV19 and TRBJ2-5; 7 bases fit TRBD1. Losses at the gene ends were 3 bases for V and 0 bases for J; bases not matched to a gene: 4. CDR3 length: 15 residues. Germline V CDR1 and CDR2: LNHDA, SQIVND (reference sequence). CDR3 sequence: CASSMGQMYQETQYF. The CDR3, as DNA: TGTGCCAGTAGTATGGGACAGATGTACCAAGAGACCCAGTACTTC. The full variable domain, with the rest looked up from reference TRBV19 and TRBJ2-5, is DGGITQSPKYLFRKEGQNVTLSCEQNLNHDAMYWYRQDPGQGLRLIYYSQIVNDFQKGDIAEGYSVSREKKESFPLTVTSAQKNPTAFYLCASSMGQMYQETQYFGPGTRLLVL.